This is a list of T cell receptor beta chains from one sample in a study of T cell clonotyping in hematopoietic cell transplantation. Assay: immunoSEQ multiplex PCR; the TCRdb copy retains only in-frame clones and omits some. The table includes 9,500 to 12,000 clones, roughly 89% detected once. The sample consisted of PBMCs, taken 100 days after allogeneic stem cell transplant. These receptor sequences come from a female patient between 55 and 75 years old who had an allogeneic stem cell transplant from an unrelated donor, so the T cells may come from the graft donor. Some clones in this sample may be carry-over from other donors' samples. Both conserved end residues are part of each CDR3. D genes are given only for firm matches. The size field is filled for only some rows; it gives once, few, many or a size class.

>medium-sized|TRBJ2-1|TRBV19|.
CASSIDPTVYNEQFF
TGTGCCAGTAGTATAGATCCGACAGTTTACAATGAGCAGTTCTTC
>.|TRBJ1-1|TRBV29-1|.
CSVTGILAEAFF
TGCAGCGTTACAGGGATTTTGGCTGAAGCTTTCTTT
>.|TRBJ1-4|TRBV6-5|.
CASSYSREKLFF
TGTGCCAGCAGTTACTCTAGAGAAAAACTGTTTTTT
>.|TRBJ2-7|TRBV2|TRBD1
CASSSGTGGGYEQYF
TGTGCCAGCAGTTCCGGGACAGGGGGTGGATACGAGCAGTACTTC
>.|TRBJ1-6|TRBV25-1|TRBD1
CASSEYGGTVSYNSPLHF
TGTGCCAGCAGTGAATATGGCGGGACAGTTTCTTATAATTCACCCCTCCACTTT
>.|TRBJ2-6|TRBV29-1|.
CSVGRDSGANVLTF
TGCAGCGTGGGAAGAGACTCTGGGGCCAACGTCCTGACTTTC
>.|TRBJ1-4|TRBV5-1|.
CASSLVGEATNEKLFF
TGCGCCAGCAGCTTGGTGGGGGAGGCAACTAATGAAAAACTGTTTTTT
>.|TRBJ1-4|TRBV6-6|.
CASSYRLPNEKLFF
TGTGCCAGCAGTTACAGGTTACCTAATGAAAAACTGTTTTTT
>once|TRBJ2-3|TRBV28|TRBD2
CASSFQAGEYDTQYF
TGTGCCAGCAGTTTTCAAGCGGGAGAATATGATACGCAGTATTTT
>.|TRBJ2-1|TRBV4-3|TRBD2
CASSQDPAGGSRNEQFF
TGCGCCAGCAGCCAAGATCCCGCGGGAGGGAGTCGCAATGAGCAGTTCTTC
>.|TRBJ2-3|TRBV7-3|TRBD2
CASSLGLAGVSGDTQYF
TGTGCCAGCAGCCTGGGACTAGCGGGAGTAAGTGGAGATACGCAGTATTTT
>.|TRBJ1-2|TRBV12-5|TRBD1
CASGLDPGQRYGYTF
TGTGCTAGTGGTTTGGACCCGGGACAGCGGTATGGCTACACCTTC
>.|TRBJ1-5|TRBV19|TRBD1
CASSLQGYQPQHF
TGTGCCAGTAGTTTACAGGGGTATCAGCCCCAGCATTTT
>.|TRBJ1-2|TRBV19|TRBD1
CASSMGAGGFIADGYTF
TGTGCCAGTAGTATGGGGGCAGGGGGCTTCATAGCGGATGGCTACACCTTC
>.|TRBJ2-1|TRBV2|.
CASSISSEQFF
TGTGCCAGCAGCATTAGCAGTGAGCAGTTCTTC
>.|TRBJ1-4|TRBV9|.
CASSPRVGGLNEKLFF
TGTGCCAGCAGCCCTAGGGTGGGAGGACTAAATGAAAAACTGTTTTTT
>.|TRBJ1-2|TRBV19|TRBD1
CASSIVSTGGRGYTF
TGTGCCAGTAGTATAGTATCGACAGGGGGAAGAGGCTACACCTTC
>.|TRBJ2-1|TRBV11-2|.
CASSFLTREQFF
TGTGCCAGCAGCTTTCTGACTCGCGAGCAGTTCTTC
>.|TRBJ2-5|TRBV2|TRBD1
CARETGKRGETQYF
TGTGCCAGGGAGACAGGGAAAAGGGGAGAGACCCAGTACTTC
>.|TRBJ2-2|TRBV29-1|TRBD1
CSVGQGPDTGELFF
TGCAGCGTTGGACAGGGTCCGGACACCGGGGAGCTGTTTTTT
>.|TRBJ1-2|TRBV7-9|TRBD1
CASSQGGASYGYTF
TGTGCCAGCAGCCAGGGGGGGGCTAGCTATGGCTACACCTTC
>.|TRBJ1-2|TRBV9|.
CASSVGGREGGYTF
TGTGCCAGCAGCGTAGGTGGCAGGGAGGGTGGCTACACCTTC
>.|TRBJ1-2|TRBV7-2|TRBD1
CASSLVDLTGTGYTF
TGTGCCAGCAGCTTAGTAGATCTGACAGGGACTGGCTACACCTTC
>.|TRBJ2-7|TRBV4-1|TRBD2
CASSQVLAGAGEQYF
TGCGCCAGCAGCCAAGTATTAGCGGGAGCCGGCGAGCAGTACTTC
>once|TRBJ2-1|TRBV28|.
CASGGINNEQFF
TGTGCCAGTGGGGGGATAAACAATGAGCAGTTCTTC
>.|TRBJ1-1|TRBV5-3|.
CASSWTMGNTEAFF
TGTGCCAGCAGCTGGACCATGGGGAACACTGAAGCTTTCTTT
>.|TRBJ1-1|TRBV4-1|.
CASSSNRGLGTEAFF
TGCGCCAGCAGCAGCAACCGGGGCCTGGGGACTGAAGCTTTCTTT
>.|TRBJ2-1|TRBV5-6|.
CASSLEDWLDRSYNEQFF
TGTGCCAGCAGTTTGGAAGATTGGTTGGACAGAAGCTACAATGAGCAGTTCTTC
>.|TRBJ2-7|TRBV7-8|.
CASSLKGVAYEQYF
TGTGCCAGCAGCTTGAAGGGGGTTGCGTACGAGCAGTACTTC
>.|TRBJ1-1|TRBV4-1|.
CASSQDGWGKTEAFF
TGCGCCAGCAGCCAAGATGGGTGGGGGAAGACTGAAGCTTTCTTT
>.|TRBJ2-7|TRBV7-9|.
CASSFFLGSTYEQYF
TGTGCCAGCAGCTTCTTCCTCGGCAGCACCTACGAGCAGTACTTC
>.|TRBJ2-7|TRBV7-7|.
CASSSGPADEQYF
TGTGCTAGCAGCTCGGGCCCGGCCGACGAGCAGTACTTC
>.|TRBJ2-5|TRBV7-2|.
CASGGGQETQYF
TGTGCCAGCGGTGGGGGCCAAGAGACCCAGTACTTC
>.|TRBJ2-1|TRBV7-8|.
CASSYRRGGNEQFF
TGTGCCAGCAGCTACCGTAGGGGCGGGAATGAGCAGTTCTTC
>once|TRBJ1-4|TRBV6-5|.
CASGPGQSELFF
TGTGCCAGCGGTCCCGGACAAAGCGAACTGTTTTTT
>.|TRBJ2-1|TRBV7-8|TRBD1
CASSLGGQGVREQFF
TGTGCCAGCAGCTTAGGGGGACAGGGCGTAAGGGAGCAGTTCTTC
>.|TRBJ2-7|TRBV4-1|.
CASSQEPIASYEQYF
TGCGCCAGCAGCCAAGAACCAATCGCTTCCTACGAGCAGTACTTC
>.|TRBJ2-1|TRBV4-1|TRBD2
CASSQVRGVDNEQFF
TGCGCCAGCAGCCAAGTCCGGGGGGTAGACAATGAGCAGTTCTTC
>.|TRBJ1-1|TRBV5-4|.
CASSLGGWEVEAFF
TGTGCCAGCAGCTTGGGGGGCTGGGAAGTTGAAGCTTTCTTT
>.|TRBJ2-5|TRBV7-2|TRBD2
CASSSGLVGETQYF
TGTGCCAGCAGCTCGGGACTAGTGGGAGAGACCCAGTACTTC
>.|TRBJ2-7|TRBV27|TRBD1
CASSYSTGGSYEQYF
TGTGCCAGCAGTTACTCGACAGGGGGTTCCTACGAGCAGTACTTC
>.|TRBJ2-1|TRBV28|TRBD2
CASSSLAEKAEQFF
TGTGCCAGCAGTTCTCTAGCGGAAAAGGCGGAGCAGTTCTTC